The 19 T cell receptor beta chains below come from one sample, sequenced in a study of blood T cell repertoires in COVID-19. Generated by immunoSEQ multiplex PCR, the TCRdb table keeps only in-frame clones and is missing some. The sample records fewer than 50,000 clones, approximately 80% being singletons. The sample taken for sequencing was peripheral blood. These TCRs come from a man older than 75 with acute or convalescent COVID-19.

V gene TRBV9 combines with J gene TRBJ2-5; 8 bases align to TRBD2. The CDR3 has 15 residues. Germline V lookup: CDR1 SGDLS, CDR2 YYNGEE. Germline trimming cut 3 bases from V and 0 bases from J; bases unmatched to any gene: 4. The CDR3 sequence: CASSAGTRDQETQYF. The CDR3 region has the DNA TGTGCCAGCAGCGCCGGGACTAGGGACCAAGAGACCCAGTACTTC.

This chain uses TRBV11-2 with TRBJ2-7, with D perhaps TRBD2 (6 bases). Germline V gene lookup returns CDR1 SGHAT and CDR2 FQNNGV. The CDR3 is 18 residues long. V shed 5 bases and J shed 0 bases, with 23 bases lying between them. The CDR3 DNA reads TGTGCCAGCAGCCTCACCGGGCCCACTAGCCCAAACTCCTACGAGCAGTACTTC. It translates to CASSLTGPTSPNSYEQYF.

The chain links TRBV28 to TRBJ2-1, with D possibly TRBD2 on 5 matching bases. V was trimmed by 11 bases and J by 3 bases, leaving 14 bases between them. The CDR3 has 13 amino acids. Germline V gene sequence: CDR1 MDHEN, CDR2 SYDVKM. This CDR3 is CAASGGFYNEQFF. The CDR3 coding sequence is TGTGCCGCAAGTGGAGGATTCTACAATGAGCAGTTCTTC.

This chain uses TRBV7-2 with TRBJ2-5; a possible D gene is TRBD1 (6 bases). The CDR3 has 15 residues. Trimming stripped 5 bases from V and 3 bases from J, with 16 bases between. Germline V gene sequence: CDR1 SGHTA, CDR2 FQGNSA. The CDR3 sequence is CASSLQGWIEETQYF. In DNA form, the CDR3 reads TGTGCCAGCAGCCTCCAGGGGTGGATAGAAGAGACCCAGTACTTC.

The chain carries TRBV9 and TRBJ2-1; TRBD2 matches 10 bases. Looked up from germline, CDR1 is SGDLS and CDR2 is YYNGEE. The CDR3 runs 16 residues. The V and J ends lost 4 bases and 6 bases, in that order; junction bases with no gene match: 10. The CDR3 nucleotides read TGTGCCAGCAGCCCCATTGGGGTAGCGGGGGGCAATGAGCAGTTCTTC. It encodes CASSPIGVAGGNEQFF.

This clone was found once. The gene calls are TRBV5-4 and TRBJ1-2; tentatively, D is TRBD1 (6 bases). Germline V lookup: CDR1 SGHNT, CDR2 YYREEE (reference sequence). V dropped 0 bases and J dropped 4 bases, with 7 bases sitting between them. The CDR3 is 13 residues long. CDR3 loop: CASSLADSYGYTF. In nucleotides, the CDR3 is TGTGCCAGCAGCTTGGCGGACAGCTATGGCTACACCTTC.

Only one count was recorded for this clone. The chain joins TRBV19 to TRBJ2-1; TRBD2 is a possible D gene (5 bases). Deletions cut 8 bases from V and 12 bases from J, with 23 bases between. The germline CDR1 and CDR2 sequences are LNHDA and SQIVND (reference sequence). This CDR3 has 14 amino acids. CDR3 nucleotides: TGTGCCAGTTGGGTAGGCTACGGAGCGGAGCGGCAGTTCTTC. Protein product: CASWVGYGAERQFF. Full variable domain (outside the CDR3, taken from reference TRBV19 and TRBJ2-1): DGGITQSPKYLFRKEGQNVTLSCEQNLNHDAMYWYRQDPGQGLRLIYYSQIVNDFQKGDIAEGYSVSREKKESFPLTVTSAQKNPTAFYLCASWVGYGAERQFFGPGTRLTVL.

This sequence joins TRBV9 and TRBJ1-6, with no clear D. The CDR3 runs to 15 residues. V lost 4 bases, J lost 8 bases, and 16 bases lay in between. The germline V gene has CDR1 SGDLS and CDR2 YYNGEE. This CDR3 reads CASSLLGDKDSPLHF. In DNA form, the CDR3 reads TGTGCCAGCAGCCTCCTGGGAGATAAGGATTCACCCCTCCACTTT.

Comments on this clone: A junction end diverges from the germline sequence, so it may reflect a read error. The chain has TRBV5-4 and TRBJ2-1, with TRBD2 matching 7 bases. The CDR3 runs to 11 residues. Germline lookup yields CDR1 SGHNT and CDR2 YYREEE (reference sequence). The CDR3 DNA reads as TGTGCCAGCAGCGATTCGGGACTATCGCTCTTC. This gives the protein CASSDSGLSLF.

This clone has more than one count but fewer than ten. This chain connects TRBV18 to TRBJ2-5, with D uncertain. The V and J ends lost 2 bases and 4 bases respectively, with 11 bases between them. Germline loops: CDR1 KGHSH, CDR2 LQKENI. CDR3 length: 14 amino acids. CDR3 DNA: TGTGCCAGCTCACCAGGGTTTGCAGGAGAGACCCAGTACTTC. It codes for CASSPGFAGETQYF.

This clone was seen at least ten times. CDR3 amino acids: CASSSQGEDYGYTF. As DNA, the CDR3 is TGTGCCAGCAGTTCCCAGGGGGAGGACTATGGCTACACCTTC. V gene TRBV6-5 combines with J gene TRBJ1-2, with 7 bases matching TRBD1. From germline, CDR1 is MNHEY and CDR2 SVGAGI. Trimming at V came to 4 bases and at J to 3 bases, leaving 5 bases not matched to a gene. This CDR3 has 14 residues.

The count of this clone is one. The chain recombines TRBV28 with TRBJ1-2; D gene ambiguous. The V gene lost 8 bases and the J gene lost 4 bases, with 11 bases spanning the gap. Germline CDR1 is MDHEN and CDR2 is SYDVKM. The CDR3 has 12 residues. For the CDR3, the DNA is TGTGCCAGCGAGAATACGCCCTATGGCTACACCTTC. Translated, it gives CASENTPYGYTF.

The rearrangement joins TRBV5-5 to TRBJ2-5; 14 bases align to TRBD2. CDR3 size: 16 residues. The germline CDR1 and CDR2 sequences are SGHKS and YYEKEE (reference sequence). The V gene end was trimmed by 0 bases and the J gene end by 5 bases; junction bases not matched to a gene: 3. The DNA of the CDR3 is TGTGCCAGCAGCTTGGGACTAGCGGGAGGGCCGGAGACCCAGTACTTC. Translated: CASSLGLAGGPETQYF.

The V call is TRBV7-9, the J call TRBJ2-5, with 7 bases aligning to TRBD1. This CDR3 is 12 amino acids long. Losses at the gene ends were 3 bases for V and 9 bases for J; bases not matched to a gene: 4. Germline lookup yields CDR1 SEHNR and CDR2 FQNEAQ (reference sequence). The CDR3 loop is CASSFTGDAQYF. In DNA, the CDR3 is TGTGCCAGCAGCTTCACAGGGGATGCCCAGTACTTC.

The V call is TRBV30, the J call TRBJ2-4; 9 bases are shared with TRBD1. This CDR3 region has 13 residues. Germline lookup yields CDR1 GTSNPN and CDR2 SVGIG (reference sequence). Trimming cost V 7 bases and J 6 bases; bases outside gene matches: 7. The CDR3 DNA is TGTGCCTCTACGGACAGGGGAGGAAACATTCAGTACTTC. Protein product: CASTDRGGNIQYF.

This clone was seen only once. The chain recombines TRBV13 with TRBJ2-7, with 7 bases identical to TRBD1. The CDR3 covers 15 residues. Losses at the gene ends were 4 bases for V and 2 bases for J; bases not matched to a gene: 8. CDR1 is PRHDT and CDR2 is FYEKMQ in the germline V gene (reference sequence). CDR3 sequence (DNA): TGTGCCAGCAGCTCTCGACAGGGCGCAACCTACGAGCAGTACTTC. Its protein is CASSSRQGATYEQYF.

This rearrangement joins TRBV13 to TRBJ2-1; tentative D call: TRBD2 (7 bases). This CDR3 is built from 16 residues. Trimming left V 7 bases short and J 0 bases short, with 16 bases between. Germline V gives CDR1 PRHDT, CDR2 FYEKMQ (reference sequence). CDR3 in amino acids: CASNKKGGNSYNEQFF. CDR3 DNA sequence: TGTGCCAGCAACAAAAAGGGGGGGAACTCCTACAATGAGCAGTTCTTC.

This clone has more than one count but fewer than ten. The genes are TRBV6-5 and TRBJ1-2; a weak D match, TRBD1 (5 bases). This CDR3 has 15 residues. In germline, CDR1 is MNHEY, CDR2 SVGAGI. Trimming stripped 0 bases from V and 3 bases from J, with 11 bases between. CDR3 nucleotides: TGTGCCAGCAGTTACTCGGGGGGGTTGCACTATGGCTACACCTTC. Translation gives CASSYSGGLHYGYTF.

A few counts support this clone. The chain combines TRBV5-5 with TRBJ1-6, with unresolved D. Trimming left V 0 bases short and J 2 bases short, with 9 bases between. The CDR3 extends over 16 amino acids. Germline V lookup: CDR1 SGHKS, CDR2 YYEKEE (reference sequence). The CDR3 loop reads CASSLGTQAYNSPLHF. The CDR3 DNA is TGTGCCAGCAGCTTGGGCACCCAGGCCTATAATTCACCCCTCCACTTT.